What follows are 31 T cell receptor beta chains derived from one specimen sequenced in a study of regulatory T cells in long-lasting Graves disease. Time point denoted: newly diagnosed GD, antithyroid drugs for less than 3 months. From RNA extracted from PBMCs, the TCR library was made. Arm-PCR of CDR3 regions and iRepertoire HTBI primers were the basis on which TCR beta libraries were built. TCRdb ran MiXCR on the multiplex PCR reads and lists one entry per CDR3 protein. The sample has around 500,000 distinct CDR3 sequences, 16% seen once. These sequences were also reported in another study, on T cells in Graves' hyperthyroidism and ophthalmopathy.

Sequencing used peripheral blood mononuclear cells (PBMCs), obtained at new diagnosis, from a patient treated with antithyroid drugs. The receptor source for this set is a woman aged 35-65 years with Graves disease.

The sample holds many counts of this clonotype. The chain is built from TRBV27 and TRBJ2-3; D is unclear. V gave up 7 bases and J gave up 6 bases, with 17 bases separating them. CDR3 length equals 14 residues. CDR1 and CDR2 (germline): MNHEY, SMNVEV (reference sequence). CDR3 residues: CASTWRGPSDTQYF. The CDR3 bases are TGTGCCAGCACCTGGCGTGGGCCTTCGGATACGCAGTATTTT.

V and J are TRBV10-3 and TRBJ2-1, with 16 bases identical to TRBD2. The CDR3 contains 14 residues. CDR1 ENHRY and CDR2 SYGVKD come from the germline V gene. Losses at the gene ends were 8 bases for V and 8 bases for J; bases not matched to a gene: 3. CDR3 amino acids: CAIGTSGGVDEQFF. CDR3 sequence (DNA): TGTGCCATCGGGACTAGCGGGGGGGTCGATGAGCAGTTCTTC.

The chain has TRBV5-4 and TRBJ2-2; 10 bases map to TRBD2. Germline lookup yields CDR1 SGHNT and CDR2 YYREEE (reference sequence). The CDR3 spans 16 residues. V shed 4 bases, J shed 4 bases, and the junction held 7 bases outside the gene matches. The CDR3 reads CASSSWTSGSTGELFF. The DNA of the CDR3 is TGTGCCAGCAGCAGCTGGACTAGCGGTTCCACCGGGGAGCTGTTTTTT. The variable domain in full, with the rest retrieved from reference TRBV5-4 and TRBJ2-2, is ETGVTQSPTHLIKTRGQQVTLRCSSQSGHNTVSWYQQALGQGPQFIFQYYREEENGRGNFPPRFSGLQFPNYSSELNVNALELDDSALYLCASSSWTSGSTGELFFGEGSRLTVL.

This clonotype has a handful of counts. The rearrangement uses TRBV10-1 and TRBJ2-6; D is unclear. This CDR3 is 17 amino acids long. Germline values: CDR1 WNHNN, CDR2 SYGVQD (reference sequence). V was pared by 7 bases and J by 0 bases, with 16 bases between. CDR3 amino acids: CASTRSGWFSGANVLTF. For the CDR3, the DNA is TGCGCCAGCACTCGATCTGGTTGGTTCTCTGGGGCCAACGTCCTGACTTTC.

The V call is TRBV5-1, the J call TRBJ1-6; 8 bases line up with TRBD1. V lost 4 bases and J lost 9; bases outside the gene matches: 9. Germline-derived CDR1 and CDR2 are SGHRS and YFSETQ. The CDR3 runs to 15 residues. The CDR3 DNA follows: TGCGCCAGCAGCCCGGGCGGACAGGGAGGTTCACCCCTCCACTTT. Its translation is CASSPGGQGGSPLHF.

The table lists this clonotype with a few counts. The rearrangement uses TRBV5-4 and TRBJ1-2, with 7 bases identical to TRBD1. V trimming: 4 bases; J trimming: 5 bases; junction bases outside the gene matches: 8. The germline CDR1 and CDR2 sequences are SGHNT and YYREEE (reference sequence). CDR3 size: 14 residues. The CDR3 is CASSLSRDRYGYTF. The CDR3 nucleotides are TGTGCCAGCAGCCTATCCCGGGACAGATATGGCTACACCTTC.

This clonotype was detected only a few times. The genes are TRBV7-8 and TRBJ1-5; no definite D call. CDR1 is SGHVS and CDR2 is FQNEAQ in the germline V gene. V gave up 2 bases and J gave up 5 bases, with 19 bases separating them. CDR3 length: 17 residues. CDR3 residues: CASSLNRLWTADQPQHF. The CDR3 DNA sequence: TGTGCCAGCAGCTTAAATAGGCTGTGGACCGCGGATCAGCCCCAGCATTTT.

This clonotype has ten or more counts. CDR3 DNA sequence: TGTGCCAGCAGAGCACCGGGACTAGCGGACAATGAGCAGTTCTTC. Its protein is CASRAPGLADNEQFF. The V gene is TRBV6-1, the J gene TRBJ2-1, with TRBD2 matching over 11 bases. The CDR3 extends over 15 amino acids. V dropped 6 bases and J dropped 5; count of bases not matched to a gene: 6. CDR1 is MNHNS, CDR2 SASEGT, per germline.

V and J are TRBV11-2 and TRBJ1-1, with D unclear. Trimming stripped 6 bases from V and 11 bases from J, with 19 bases between. The germline CDR1 and CDR2 sequences are SGHAT and FQNNGV. This CDR3 has 13 amino acids. In nucleotides, the CDR3 is TGTGCCAGCAGTTCCTTTGGGGTCGGATGGGCTTTCTTT. Its protein product is CASSSFGVGWAFF. The variable domain in full, completed from reference TRBV11-2 and TRBJ1-1, reads EAGVAQSPRYKIIEKRQSVAFWCNPISGHATLYWYQQILGQGPKLLIQFQNNGVVDDSQLPKDRFSAERLKGVDSTLKIQPAKLEDSAVYLCASSSFGVGWAFFGQGTRLTVV.

J is TRBJ2-1 and V is TRBV2; 12 nucleotides match TRBD2. CDR3 length: 15 residues. The V and J ends lost 4 bases and 16 bases, in that order; junction bases with no gene match: 14. CDR1 and CDR2 (germline): SNHLY, FYNNEI. The CDR3 bases are TGTGCCAGCAGTGGGTGGACTAGCGGGGTCGGAAGCAGTTTCTTC. It translates to CASSGWTSGVGSSFF.

This clonotype was seen repeatedly, ten times or more. The chain is built from TRBV2 and TRBJ1-1; D ambiguous. Germline assignment: CDR1 SNHLY and CDR2 FYNNEI. The CDR3 sequence is 12 residues long. V lost 5 bases, J lost 6 bases, and 10 bases lay in between. CDR3 in amino acids: CASSLDGSEAFF. CDR3 sequence (DNA): TGTGCCAGCAGTCTGGACGGATCTGAAGCTTTCTTT.

This clonotype was counted at least ten times. The V and J genes are TRBV12-3 or TRBV12-4 and TRBJ1-4, with 7 bases aligning to TRBD1. The CDR3 contains 14 residues. V shed 8 bases, J shed 7 bases, and the junction held 10 bases outside the gene matches. The CDR3 is CASSQGGRGEKLFF. The CDR3 DNA is TGTGCCAGCTCCCAGGGGGGGCGGGGTGAAAAACTGTTTTTT.

This clonotype was counted many times. The gene calls are TRBV2 and TRBJ2-1, with D hard to call. Trimming took 2 bases from V and 11 from J, leaving 10 bases between them. This CDR3 comprises 12 residues. Looked up from germline, CDR1 is SNHLY and CDR2 is FYNNEI. The CDR3 here is CASSESPSQQFF. CDR3 DNA: TGTGCCAGCAGTGAATCTCCCTCCCAGCAGTTCTTC.

At least ten counts were recorded for this clonotype. The chain employs TRBV27 and TRBJ2-7; TRBD2 agrees at 11 bases. From germline, CDR1 is MNHEY and CDR2 SMNVEV (reference sequence). CDR3 length: 15 amino acids. With 3 bases clipped from V and 2 bases from J, the junction kept 3 bases outside the gene matches. CDR3 DNA sequence: TGTGCCAGCAGTTTGGGACTAGCGGCGACCTACGAGCAGTACTTC. This gives the protein CASSLGLAATYEQYF.

The V and J genes are TRBV6-9 and TRBJ2-1; possibly TRBD1 or TRBD2 for D (5 bases each). The V gene lost 4 bases and the J gene lost 4 bases, with 17 bases spanning the gap. Germline V gives CDR1 MNHGY, CDR2 SVAAGI. The CDR3 totals 16 residues. The CDR3 loop is CASSFETGTSYNEQFF. The CDR3 DNA follows: TGTGCCAGCAGTTTCGAAACCGGGACCTCGTACAATGAGCAGTTCTTC.

This clonotype was seen many times. This sequence joins TRBV12-3 or TRBV12-4 and TRBJ2-7, with no clear D. The CDR3 runs 14 residues. The V and J ends lost 0 bases and 3 bases respectively, with 9 bases between them. The DNA of the CDR3 is TGTGCCAGCAGTTTAGCCGCGCAGGACTACGAGCAGTACTTC. Translating gives CASSLAAQDYEQYF.

This clonotype was seen more than once but under ten times. The chain carries TRBV28 and TRBJ2-5; D possibly matches TRBD1 or TRBD2 (5 bases each). Germline loops: CDR1 MDHEN, CDR2 SYDVKM. The CDR3 has 15 residues. Trimming shortened V by 2 bases and J by 5 bases, and 15 bases separated the two germline ends. The CDR3 region is CASSLNTWGGETQYF. The CDR3 region has the DNA TGTGCCAGCAGTTTAAATACATGGGGCGGGGAGACCCAGTACTTC.

This clonotype was observed many times. V usage is TRBV5-1 and J usage is TRBJ1-2, with D possibly matching TRBD1 (5 bases). Germline V gene data show CDR1 as SGHRS and CDR2 as YFSETQ. The CDR3 contains 14 residues. The ends were cut back, 5 bases at V and 2 bases at J, with 13 bases in the middle. The CDR3: CASRGNGTNYGYTF. Written as DNA, the CDR3 is TGCGCCAGCAGAGGGAACGGGACGAACTATGGCTACACCTTC.

Ten or more counts support this clonotype. This rearrangement joins TRBV28 to TRBJ1-5, with unresolved D. The germline CDR1 and CDR2 sequences are MDHEN and SYDVKM. This CDR3 contains 15 residues. V lost 5 bases, J lost 6 bases, and 17 bases lay in between. CDR3 protein: CASSPVEGRSQPQHF. CDR3 nucleotides: TGTGCCAGCAGTCCCGTAGAGGGAAGGAGTCAGCCCCAGCATTTT.

This clonotype was seen many times. The chain links TRBV11-2 to TRBJ2-7; the D is unclear. Germline loops: CDR1 SGHAT, CDR2 FQNNGV. This CDR3 contains 10 residues. V was pared by 8 bases and J by 4 bases, with 6 bases between. CDR3 sequence reads: CASGHYEQYF. The CDR3 nucleotides are TGTGCCAGCGGTCATTACGAGCAGTACTTC.

This clonotype was found a few times. V is TRBV20-1 and J is TRBJ2-1, with D possibly being TRBD1 (6 bases). CDR3 length: 14 amino acids. Germline assignment: CDR1 DFQATT and CDR2 SNEGSKA (reference sequence). The V and J ends lost 6 bases and 6 bases respectively, with 18 bases between them. CDR3 sequence: CSAPPLGAGNEQFF. In DNA form, the CDR3 reads TGCAGTGCCCCACCTCTGGGGGCGGGCAATGAGCAGTTCTTC.

The J gene is TRBJ1-6, the V gene TRBV5-1; 7 bases fit TRBD1. V gave up 0 bases and J gave up 7 bases; unmatched junction bases: 4. The CDR3 length is 15 residues. The germline CDR1 and CDR2 sequences are SGHRS and YFSETQ. This CDR3 reads CASSLEGAMNSPLHF. In DNA, the CDR3 is TGCGCCAGCAGCTTGGAGGGGGCGATGAATTCACCCCTCCACTTT.

On this clonotype itself: A read error may explain this, as a much larger clone is one base away. The chain carries TRBV6-4 and TRBJ1-2, with D possibly matching TRBD1 (5 bases). Trimming left V 10 bases short and J 1 base short, with 22 bases between. Germline V gene lookup returns CDR1 MRHNA and CDR2 SNTAGT. The CDR3 spans 16 residues. The CDR3 sequence is CATSGWAGSVNYGYTF. In DNA, the CDR3 is TGTGCCACCTCAGGGTGGGCAGGGAGTGTTAACTATGGCTACACCTTC.

This clonotype was seen only a few times. The genes are TRBV5-5 and TRBJ2-3; possibly TRBD2 for D (6 bases). Between the trimmed V and J ends, which lost 0 bases and 2 bases, there was a span of 13 bases. CDR3 length: 16 residues. Germline assignment: CDR1 SGHKS and CDR2 YYEKEE (reference sequence). The CDR3 here is CASSLAAGTFTDTQYF. CDR3 bases: TGTGCCAGCAGCTTGGCCGCGGGGACCTTCACAGATACGCAGTATTTT.

In this sample, this clonotype turned up many times. This sequence joins TRBV12-3 or TRBV12-4 and TRBJ1-2, with D perhaps TRBD1 (5 bases). The CDR3 has 14 residues. The V gene lost 1 base and the J gene lost 4 bases, with 10 bases spanning the gap. CDR3 sequence: CASSLDRTIYGYTF. CDR3 DNA sequence: TGTGCCAGCAGTTTAGACAGGACCATCTATGGCTACACCTTC.

At least ten counts were recorded for this clonotype. The chain carries TRBV7-6 and TRBJ2-3; D perhaps matches TRBD2 (5 bases). The CDR3 runs to 15 residues. CDR1 and CDR2 from the germline V gene are SGHVS and FNYEAQ. V was trimmed by 3 bases and J by 2 bases, leaving 12 bases between them. In DNA, the CDR3 is TGTGCCAGCAGCTTTTCCGGGGAGCCCACAGATACGCAGTATTTT. Its protein is CASSFSGEPTDTQYF.

The chain has TRBV19 and TRBJ2-7; TRBD2 might be the D (5 bases). Germline values: CDR1 LNHDA, CDR2 SQIVND (reference sequence). The V end lost 2 bases, the J end lost 0 bases, and 11 bases lay between the germline ends. This CDR3 is built from 15 residues. CDR3 sequence reads: CASSIILGSSYEQYF. CDR3 sequence (DNA): TGTGCCAGTAGTATAATCTTAGGGAGCTCCTACGAGCAGTACTTC.

This clonotype was detected many times. The chain links TRBV4-2 to TRBJ1-2; 9 bases agree with TRBD1. CDR1 and CDR2 (germline): LGHNA, YNFKEQ. The trim removed 4 bases at V and 4 bases at J, leaving 22 bases unmatched. The CDR3 runs 20 residues. CDR3 in DNA: TGTGCCAGCAGCCTCAAGAGAAGGGACAGGGAAGGTAGAAGGACCTATGGCTACACCTTC. This sequence encodes CASSLKRRDREGRRTYGYTF.

The rearrangement links TRBV6-5 to TRBJ1-6; TRBD1 is a possible D gene (5 bases). Germline V gene data show CDR1 as MNHEY and CDR2 as SVGAGI. CDR3 size: 18 residues. Trimming left V 0 bases short and J 7 bases short, with 19 bases between. The CDR3 bases are TGTGCCAGCAGTTACTCGATTTGGGACCAGAAGAACAATTCACCCCTCCACTTT. This encodes CASSYSIWDQKNNSPLHF.

This clonotype was counted at least ten times. J is TRBJ1-5 and V is TRBV5-1; 7 bases line up with TRBD1. This CDR3 is built from 14 residues. Trimming at V came to 1 base and at J to 6 bases, leaving 4 bases not matched to a gene. Germline CDR1 is SGHRS and CDR2 is YFSETQ. CDR3 DNA: TGCGCCAGCAGCTTGACAGGGGATGGTCAGCCCCAGCATTTT. Its translation: CASSLTGDGQPQHF.

This clonotype was observed a few times. The J gene is TRBJ1-2, the V gene TRBV6-1; D ambiguous. CDR1 is MNHNS and CDR2 is SASEGT in the germline V gene. This CDR3 is built from 12 residues. V gave up 6 bases and J gave up 8 bases, with 13 bases separating them. CDR3 DNA: TGTGCCAGCAGCCACCGCCAGAACGGCTACACCTTC. Protein product: CASSHRQNGYTF.